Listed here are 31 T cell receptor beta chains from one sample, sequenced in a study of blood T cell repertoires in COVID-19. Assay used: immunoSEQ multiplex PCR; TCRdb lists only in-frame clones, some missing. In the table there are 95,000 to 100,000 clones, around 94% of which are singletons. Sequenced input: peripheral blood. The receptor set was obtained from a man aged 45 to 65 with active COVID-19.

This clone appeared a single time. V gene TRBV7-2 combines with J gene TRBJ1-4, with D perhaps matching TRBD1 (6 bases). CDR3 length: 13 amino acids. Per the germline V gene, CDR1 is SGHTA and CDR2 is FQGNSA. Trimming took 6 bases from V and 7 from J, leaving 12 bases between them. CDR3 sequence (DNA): TGTGCCAGCAGGCGGGGGCCGACTGAAAAACTGTTTTTT. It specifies CASRRGPTEKLFF. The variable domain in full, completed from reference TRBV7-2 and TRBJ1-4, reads GAGVSQSPSNKVTEKGKDVELRCDPISGHTALYWYRQSLGQGLEFLIYFQGNSAPDKSGLPSDRFSAERTGGSVSTLTIQRTQQEDSAVYLCASRRGPTEKLFFGSGTQLSVL.

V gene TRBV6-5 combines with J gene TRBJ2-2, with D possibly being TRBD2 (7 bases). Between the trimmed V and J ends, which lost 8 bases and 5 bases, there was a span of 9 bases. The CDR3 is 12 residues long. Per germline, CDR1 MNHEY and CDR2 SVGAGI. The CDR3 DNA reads TGTGCCAGCGGGAGGGGGACCGGGGAGCTGTTTTTT. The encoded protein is CASGRGTGELFF.

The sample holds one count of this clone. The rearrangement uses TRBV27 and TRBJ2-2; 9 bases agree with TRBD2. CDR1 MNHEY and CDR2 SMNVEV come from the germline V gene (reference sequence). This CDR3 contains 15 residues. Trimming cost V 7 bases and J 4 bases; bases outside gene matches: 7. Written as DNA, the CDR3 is TGTGCCAGCACCGACAGAGCGGGAGGCACCGGGGAGCTGTTTTTT. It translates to CASTDRAGGTGELFF.

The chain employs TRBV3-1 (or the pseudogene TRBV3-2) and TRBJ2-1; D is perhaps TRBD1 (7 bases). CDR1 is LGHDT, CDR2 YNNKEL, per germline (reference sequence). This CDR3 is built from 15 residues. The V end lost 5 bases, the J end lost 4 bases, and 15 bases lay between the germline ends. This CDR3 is CASSYRGGVYNEQFF. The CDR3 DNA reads TGTGCCAGCAGCTACAGGGGCGGGGTATACAATGAGCAGTTCTTC.

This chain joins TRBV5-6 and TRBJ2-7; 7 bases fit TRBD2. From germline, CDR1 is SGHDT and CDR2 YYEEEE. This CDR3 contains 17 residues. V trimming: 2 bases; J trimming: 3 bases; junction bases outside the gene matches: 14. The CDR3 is CASSFYSGGLSVYEQYF. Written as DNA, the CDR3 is TGTGCCAGCAGCTTTTATTCCGGGGGACTAAGTGTCTACGAGCAGTACTTC.

This CDR3 reads CASSDSTSGTHEQYF. CDR3 DNA: TGCGCCAGCAGTGACAGCACTAGCGGGACCCACGAGCAGTACTTC. The chain joins TRBV10-1 to TRBJ2-7; 10 bases agree with TRBD2. J gave up 5 bases and V 3 bases, and 7 bases lay outside the gene matches. The CDR3 consists of 15 residues. Germline-derived CDR1 and CDR2 are WNHNN and SYGVQD (reference sequence).

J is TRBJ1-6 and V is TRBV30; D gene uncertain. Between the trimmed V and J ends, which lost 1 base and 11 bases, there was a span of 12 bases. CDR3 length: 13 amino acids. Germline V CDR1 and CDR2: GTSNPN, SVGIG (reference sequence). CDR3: CAWSAIIQAPLHF. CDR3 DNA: TGTGCCTGGAGTGCAATCATCCAGGCACCCCTCCACTTT.

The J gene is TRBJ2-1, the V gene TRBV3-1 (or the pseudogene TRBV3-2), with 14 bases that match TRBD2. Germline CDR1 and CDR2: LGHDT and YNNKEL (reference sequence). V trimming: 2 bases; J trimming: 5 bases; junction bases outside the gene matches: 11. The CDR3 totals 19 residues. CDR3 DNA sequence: TGTGCCAGCAGCCAACCCGGGACTAGCGGGGGAGGTTCCGACAATGAGCAGTTCTTC. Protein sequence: CASSQPGTSGGGSDNEQFF.

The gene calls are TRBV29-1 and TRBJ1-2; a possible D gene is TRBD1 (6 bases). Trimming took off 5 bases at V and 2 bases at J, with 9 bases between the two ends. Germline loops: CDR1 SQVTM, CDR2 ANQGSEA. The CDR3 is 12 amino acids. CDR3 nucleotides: TGCAGCGTTCCCCAGGGGAACTATGGCTACACCTTC. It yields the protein CSVPQGNYGYTF.

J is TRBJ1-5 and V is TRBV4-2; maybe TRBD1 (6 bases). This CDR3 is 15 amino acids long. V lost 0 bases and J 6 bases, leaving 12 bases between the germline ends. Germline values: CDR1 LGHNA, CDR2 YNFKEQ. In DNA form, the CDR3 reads TGTGCCAGCAGCCAAGATCCCACAGGGTTTCAGCCCCAGCATTTT. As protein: CASSQDPTGFQPQHF.

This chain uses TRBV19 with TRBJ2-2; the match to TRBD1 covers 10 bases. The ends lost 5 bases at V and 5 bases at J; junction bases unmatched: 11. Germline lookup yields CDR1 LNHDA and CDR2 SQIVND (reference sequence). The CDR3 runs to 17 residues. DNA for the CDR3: TGTGCCAGTAGTGCCAGACAGGGGGCGCGGATAACCGGGGAGCTGTTTTTT. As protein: CASSARQGARITGELFF.

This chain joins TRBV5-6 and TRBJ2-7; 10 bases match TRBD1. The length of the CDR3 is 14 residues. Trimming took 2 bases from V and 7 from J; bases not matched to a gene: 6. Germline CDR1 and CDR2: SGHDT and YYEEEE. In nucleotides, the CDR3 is TGTGCCAGCAGCTTAAGACAGGGGGCCGGGGAGCAGTACTTC. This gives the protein CASSLRQGAGEQYF.

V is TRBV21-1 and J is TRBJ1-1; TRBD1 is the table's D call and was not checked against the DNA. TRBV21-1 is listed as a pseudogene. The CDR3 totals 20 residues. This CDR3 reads CASSKSGRDILRDRSTEAFF. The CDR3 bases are TGTGCCAGCAGCAAATCGGGCCGGGACATTCTACGGGACCGAAGTACTGAAGCTTTCTTT.

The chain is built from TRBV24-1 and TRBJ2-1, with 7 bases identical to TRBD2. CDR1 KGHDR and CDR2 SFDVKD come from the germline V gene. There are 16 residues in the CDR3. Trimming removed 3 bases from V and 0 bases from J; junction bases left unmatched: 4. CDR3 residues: CATSDDIAGSYNEQFF. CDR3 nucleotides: TGTGCCACCAGTGATGATATAGCGGGCTCCTACAATGAGCAGTTCTTC.

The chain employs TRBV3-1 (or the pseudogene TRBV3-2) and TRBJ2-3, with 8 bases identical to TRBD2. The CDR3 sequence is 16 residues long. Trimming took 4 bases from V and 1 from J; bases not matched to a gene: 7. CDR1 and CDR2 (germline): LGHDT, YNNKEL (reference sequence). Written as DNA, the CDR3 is TGTGCCAGCAGCCGTGCACTAGCGGCCCGCACAGATACGCAGTATTTT. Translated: CASSRALAARTDTQYF.

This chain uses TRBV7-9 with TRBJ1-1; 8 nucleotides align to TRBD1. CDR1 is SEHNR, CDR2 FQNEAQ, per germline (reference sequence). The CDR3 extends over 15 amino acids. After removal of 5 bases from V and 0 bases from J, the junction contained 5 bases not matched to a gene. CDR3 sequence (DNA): TGTGCCAGCAGCAACCCGGGACAGGTGAACACTGAAGCTTTCTTT. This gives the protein CASSNPGQVNTEAFF.

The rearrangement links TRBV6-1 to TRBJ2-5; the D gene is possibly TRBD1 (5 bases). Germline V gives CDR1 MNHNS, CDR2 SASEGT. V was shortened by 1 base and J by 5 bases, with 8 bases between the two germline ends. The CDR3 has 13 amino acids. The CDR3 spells CASSEGRVETQYF. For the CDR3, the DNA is TGTGCCAGCAGTGAAGGCAGGGTGGAGACCCAGTACTTC.

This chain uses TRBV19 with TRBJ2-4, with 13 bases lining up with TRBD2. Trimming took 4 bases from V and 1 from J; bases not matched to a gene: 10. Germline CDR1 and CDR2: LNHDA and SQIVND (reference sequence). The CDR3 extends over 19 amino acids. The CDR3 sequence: CASSTRLAGGVGAKNIQYF. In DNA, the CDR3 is TGTGCCAGTAGTACCCGACTAGCGGGAGGCGTGGGGGCCAAAAACATTCAGTACTTC.

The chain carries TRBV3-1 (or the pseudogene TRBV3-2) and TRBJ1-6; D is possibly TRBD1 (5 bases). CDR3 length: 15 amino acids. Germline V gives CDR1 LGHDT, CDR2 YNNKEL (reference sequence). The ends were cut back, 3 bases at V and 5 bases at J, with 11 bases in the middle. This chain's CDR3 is CASSQRQPDNSPLHF. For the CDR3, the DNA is TGTGCCAGCAGCCAGCGACAGCCAGATAATTCACCCCTCCACTTT.

The CDR3, as DNA: TGTGCCAGCAGTCCCTATCCGCGGATGAACACTGAAGCTTTCTTT. This translates into CASSPYPRMNTEAFF. The V and J genes are TRBV2 and TRBJ1-1; D is undetermined. This CDR3 is built from 15 residues. Germline loops: CDR1 SNHLY, CDR2 FYNNEI. V was trimmed by 5 bases and J by 0 bases, leaving 13 bases between them.

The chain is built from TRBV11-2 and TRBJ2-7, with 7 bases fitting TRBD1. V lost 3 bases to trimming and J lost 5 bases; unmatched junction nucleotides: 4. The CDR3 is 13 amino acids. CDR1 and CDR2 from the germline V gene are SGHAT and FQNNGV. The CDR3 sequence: CASSFSTGNEQYF. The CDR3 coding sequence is TGTGCCAGCAGCTTCTCGACAGGGAACGAGCAGTACTTC. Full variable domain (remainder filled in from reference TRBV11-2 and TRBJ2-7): EAGVAQSPRYKIIEKRQSVAFWCNPISGHATLYWYQQILGQGPKLLIQFQNNGVVDDSQLPKDRFSAERLKGVDSTLKIQPAKLEDSAVYLCASSFSTGNEQYFGPGTRLTVT.

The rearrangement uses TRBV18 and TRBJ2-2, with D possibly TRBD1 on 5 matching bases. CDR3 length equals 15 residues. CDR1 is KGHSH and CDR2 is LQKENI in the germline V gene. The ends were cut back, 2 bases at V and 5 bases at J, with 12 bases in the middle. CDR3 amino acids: CASSPVSGRTGELFF. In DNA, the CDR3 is TGTGCCAGCTCACCAGTCTCAGGGCGTACCGGGGAGCTGTTTTTT.

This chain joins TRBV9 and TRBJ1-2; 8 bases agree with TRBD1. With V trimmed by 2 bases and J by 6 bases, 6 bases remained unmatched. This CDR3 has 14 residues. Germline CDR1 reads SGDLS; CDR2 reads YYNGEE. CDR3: CASSVAQGADGYTF. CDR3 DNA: TGTGCCAGCAGCGTCGCCCAGGGGGCCGATGGCTACACCTTC.

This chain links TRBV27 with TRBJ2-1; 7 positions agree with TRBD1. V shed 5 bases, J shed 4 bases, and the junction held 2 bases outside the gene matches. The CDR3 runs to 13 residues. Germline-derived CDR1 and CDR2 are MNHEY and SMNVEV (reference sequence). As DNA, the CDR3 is TGTGCCAGCAGTCCGGGACAGTACAATGAGCAGTTCTTC. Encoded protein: CASSPGQYNEQFF.

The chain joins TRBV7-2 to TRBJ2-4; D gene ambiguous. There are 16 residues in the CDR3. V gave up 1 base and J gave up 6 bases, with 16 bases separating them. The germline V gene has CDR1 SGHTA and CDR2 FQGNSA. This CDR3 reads CASSLGLTPSLNIQYF. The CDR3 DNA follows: TGTGCCAGCAGCTTAGGGTTAACACCGTCCCTAAACATTCAGTACTTC.

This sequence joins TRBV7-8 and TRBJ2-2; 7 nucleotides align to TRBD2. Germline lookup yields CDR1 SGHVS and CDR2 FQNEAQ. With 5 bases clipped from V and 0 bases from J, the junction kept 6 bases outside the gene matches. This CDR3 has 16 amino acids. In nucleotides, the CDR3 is TGTGCCAGCAGCCCTAAGCGGGGCTCGAACACCGGGGAGCTGTTTTTT. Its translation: CASSPKRGSNTGELFF.

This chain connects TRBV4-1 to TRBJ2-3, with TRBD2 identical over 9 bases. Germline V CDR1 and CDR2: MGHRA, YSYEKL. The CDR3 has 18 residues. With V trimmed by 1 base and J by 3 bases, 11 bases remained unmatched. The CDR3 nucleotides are TGCGCCAGCAGCCAAGGATCCGTGACTAGCGGTAAAACAGATACGCAGTATTTT. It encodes CASSQGSVTSGKTDTQYF.

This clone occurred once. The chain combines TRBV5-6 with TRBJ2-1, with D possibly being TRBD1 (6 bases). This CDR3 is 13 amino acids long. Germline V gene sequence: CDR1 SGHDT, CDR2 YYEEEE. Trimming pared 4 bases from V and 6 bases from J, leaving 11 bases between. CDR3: CASSRLTGNEQFF. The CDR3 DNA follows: TGTGCCAGCAGCCGCCTGACAGGCAATGAGCAGTTCTTC.

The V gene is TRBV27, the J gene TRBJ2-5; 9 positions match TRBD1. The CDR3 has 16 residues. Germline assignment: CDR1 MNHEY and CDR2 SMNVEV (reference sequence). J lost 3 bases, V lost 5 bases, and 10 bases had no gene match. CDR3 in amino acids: CASSHGTGLVEETQYF. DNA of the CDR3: TGTGCCAGCAGTCACGGGACAGGGTTGGTAGAAGAGACCCAGTACTTC.

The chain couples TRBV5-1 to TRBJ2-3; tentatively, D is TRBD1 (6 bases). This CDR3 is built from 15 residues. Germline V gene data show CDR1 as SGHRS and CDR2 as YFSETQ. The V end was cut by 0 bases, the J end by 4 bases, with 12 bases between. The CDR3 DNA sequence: TGCGCCAGCAGCTTGGAAGACAGGCCCCCAGATACGCAGTATTTT. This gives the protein CASSLEDRPPDTQYF.

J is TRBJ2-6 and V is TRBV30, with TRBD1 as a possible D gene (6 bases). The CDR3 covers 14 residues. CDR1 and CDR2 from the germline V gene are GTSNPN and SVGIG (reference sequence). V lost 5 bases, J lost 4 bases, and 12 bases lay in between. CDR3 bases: TGTGCCTGGGGTCCAGGGGTCGGGGCCAACGTCCTGACTTTC. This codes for CAWGPGVGANVLTF.